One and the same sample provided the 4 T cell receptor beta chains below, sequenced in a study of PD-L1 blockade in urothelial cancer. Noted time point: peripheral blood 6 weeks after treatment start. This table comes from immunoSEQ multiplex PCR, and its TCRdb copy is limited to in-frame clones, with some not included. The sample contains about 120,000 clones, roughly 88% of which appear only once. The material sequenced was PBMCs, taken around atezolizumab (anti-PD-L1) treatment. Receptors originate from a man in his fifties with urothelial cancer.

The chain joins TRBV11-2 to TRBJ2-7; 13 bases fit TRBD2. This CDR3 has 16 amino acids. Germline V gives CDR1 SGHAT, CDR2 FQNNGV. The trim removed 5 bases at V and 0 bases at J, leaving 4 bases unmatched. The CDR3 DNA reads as TGTGCCAGCAGCCCTCGGACTAGCGGGAGCTCCTACGAGCAGTACTTC. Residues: CASSPRTSGSSYEQYF. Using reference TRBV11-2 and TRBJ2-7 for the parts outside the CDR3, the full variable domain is EAGVAQSPRYKIIEKRQSVAFWCNPISGHATLYWYQQILGQGPKLLIQFQNNGVVDDSQLPKDRFSAERLKGVDSTLKIQPAKLEDSAVYLCASSPRTSGSSYEQYFGPGTRLTVT.

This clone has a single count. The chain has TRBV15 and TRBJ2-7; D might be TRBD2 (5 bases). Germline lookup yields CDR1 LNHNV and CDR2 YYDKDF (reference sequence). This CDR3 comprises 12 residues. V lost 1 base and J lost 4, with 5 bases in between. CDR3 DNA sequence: TGTGCCACCAGCAGAGGAGGGTACGAGCAGTACTTC. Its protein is CATSRGGYEQYF. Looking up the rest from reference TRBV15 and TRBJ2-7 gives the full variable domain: DAMVIQNPRYQVTQFGKPVTLSCSQTLNHNVMYWYQQKSSQAPKLLFHYYDKDFNNEADTPDNFQSRRPNTSFCFLDIRSPGLGDTAMYLCATSRGGYEQYFGPGTRLTVT.

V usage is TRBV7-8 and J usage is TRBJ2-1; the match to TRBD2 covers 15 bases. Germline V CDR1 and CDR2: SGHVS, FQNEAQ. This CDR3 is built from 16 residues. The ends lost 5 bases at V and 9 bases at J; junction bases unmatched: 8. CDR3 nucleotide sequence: TGTGCCAGCAGCATGGGGACTAGCGGGAGGAGGTCTGAGCAGTTCTTC. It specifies CASSMGTSGRRSEQFF.

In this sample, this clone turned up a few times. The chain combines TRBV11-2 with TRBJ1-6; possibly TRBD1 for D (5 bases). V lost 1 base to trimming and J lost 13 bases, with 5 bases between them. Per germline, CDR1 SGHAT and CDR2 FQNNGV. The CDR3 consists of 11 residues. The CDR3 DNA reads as TGTGCCAGCAGCTTAGCAGGGCCCCTCCACTTT. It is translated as CASSLAGPLHF.